A single sample is the source of the 7 T cell receptor beta chains below, sequenced in a study of blood T cell repertoires in COVID-19. TCRdb's copy holds only in-frame clones and misses some; the assay was immunoSEQ multiplex PCR. The sample shows 150,000 or so clones, approximately 80% of them seen only once. Input material: PBMCs or T cells enriched from blood (not recorded which). The receptors derive from a man aged 70-80 years who had been exposed to COVID-19.

The rearrangement links TRBV12-3 or TRBV12-4 to TRBJ1-2; perhaps TRBD1 as D (5 bases). V was trimmed by 3 bases and J by 4 bases, leaving 9 bases between them. The CDR3 extends over 13 amino acids. The CDR3 DNA reads TGTGCCAGCAGTTTGAAAGGGGTCTATGGCTACACCTTC. Encoded protein: CASSLKGVYGYTF.

Notes on this clone: Other nucleotide sequences in the sample specify the same CDR3. The CDR3 region has the DNA TGTGCCAGTAGTATCCGGGAGACCCAGTACTTC. It yields the protein CASSIRETQYF. The genes are TRBV19 and TRBJ2-5; D not resolved. Between the trimmed V and J ends, which lost 3 bases and 5 bases, there was a span of 4 bases. Per germline, CDR1 LNHDA and CDR2 SQIVND (reference sequence). The CDR3 totals 11 residues.

V gene TRBV12-3 or TRBV12-4 combines with J gene TRBJ1-3; D is unresolved. The V gene lost 3 bases and the J gene lost 4 bases, with 4 bases spanning the gap. CDR3 length: 12 residues. The CDR3 DNA sequence: TGTGCCAGCAGTTTTAAAGGAAACACCATATATTTT. Protein sequence: CASSFKGNTIYF.

The chain joins TRBV2 to TRBJ2-1, with 10 bases fitting TRBD2. The trim removed 0 bases at V and 12 bases at J, leaving 5 bases unmatched. There are 14 residues in the CDR3. Germline V gene lookup returns CDR1 SNHLY and CDR2 FYNNEI. CDR3 sequence: CASSEALAGVAQFF. CDR3 bases: TGTGCCAGCAGTGAAGCTCTAGCGGGAGTTGCGCAGTTCTTC.

The rearrangement links TRBV12-3 or TRBV12-4 to TRBJ2-7; TRBD1 might be the D (5 bases). The CDR3 runs to 13 residues. V was clipped by 4 bases and J by 4 bases, with 11 bases between them. The CDR3 nucleotides are TGTGCCAGCAGTTACCCAGGGCGGTACGAGCAGTACTTC. Translating it yields CASSYPGRYEQYF.

The V gene is TRBV5-4, the J gene TRBJ1-4, with 8 bases aligning to TRBD1. Per the germline V gene, CDR1 is SGHNT and CDR2 is YYREEE (reference sequence). The CDR3 loop spans 15 amino acids. V shed 0 bases and J 5 bases; nucleotides not matched to a gene: 3. The CDR3 nucleotides are TGTGCCAGCAGCTTGGGGGACAGGTCAAATGAAAAACTGTTTTTT. Its protein product is CASSLGDRSNEKLFF.

The rearrangement links TRBV5-1 to TRBJ2-1; 10 bases map to TRBD2. CDR3 length: 16 residues. Per germline, CDR1 SGHRS and CDR2 YFSETQ. Trimming took 2 bases from V and 8 from J; bases not matched to a gene: 10. CDR3 in amino acids: CASSLAPSGGADEQFF. DNA of the CDR3: TGCGCCAGCAGCTTAGCCCCCAGCGGGGGGGCCGATGAGCAGTTCTTC. Based on the CDR3 plus reference TRBV5-1 and TRBJ2-1, the full variable domain is KAGVTQTPRYLIKTRGQQVTLSCSPISGHRSVSWYQQTPGQGLQFLFEYFSETQRNKGNFPGRFSGRQFSNSRSEMNVSTLELGDSALYLCASSLAPSGGADEQFFGPGTRLTVL.